Reported below is one T cell receptor beta chain. Its antigen remains unidentified. This entry is derived from a study of CD8+CD57+ T cells in acquired aplastic anemia. For the study at large: The mean DNA yield obtained from sorted CD4+ and CD8+ cells came to roughly 3.4 ug.

Profiling of TCR beta VDJ combinations and CDR3 sequences used genomic DNA as template. TCRdb itself ran the reads through MiXCR, one entry per CDR3 protein. The sample includes roughly 250,000 distinct CDR3 sequences, roughly 82% of them seen just once. General study findings and limits: Significant differences in CD8+ Simpson's diversity were not observed between patients and controls.

Germline CDR1 is SGDLS and CDR2 is YYNGEE. The CDR3 runs 16 residues. The V gene lost 4 bases and the J gene lost 8 bases, with 22 bases spanning the gap. Patients chosen for sequencing had CD8+CD57+ cells that had expanded, as shown by flow cytometry. Patients had undergone no therapy by the time their blood was sampled. The chain is built from TRBV9 and TRBJ2-1, with a weak D call TRBD1 (6 bases). The material sequenced was sorted CD4+, CD8+, or CD8+CD57+ T cells (not recorded which) from PBMCs. This receptor was identified in a human donor with aplastic anemia. CDR3 region: CASSQGCEKGQDEQFF. In DNA form, the CDR3 reads TGTGCCAGCAGCCAGGGGTGCGAAAAGGGTCAGGATGAGCAGTTCTTC. Looking up the rest from reference TRBV9 and TRBJ2-1 gives the full variable domain: DSGVTQTPKHLITATGQRVTLRCSPRSGDLSVYWYQQSLDQGLQFLIQYYNGEERAKGNILERFSAQQFPDLHSELNLSSLELGDSALYFCASSQGCEKGQDEQFFGPGTRLTVL.